This T cell receptor beta chain was sequenced during a study of shared clonotypes between healthy human individuals. Study-level results: For sorted subsets, rarefaction showed incomplete sequencing despite large depth. It was the few donors that limited the genetic and exposure-history diversity represented.

On this clone: Its specificity is not known.

Germline CDR1 LNHNV, CDR2 YYDKDF (reference sequence). The ends were cut back, 7 bases at V and 9 bases at J, with 22 bases in the middle. The CDR3 has 15 amino acids. Some 30,000 T cell genomes (around 200 ng DNA) went into each sorted-subset replicate. Per the study methods: Filtering was not the same, since immunoSEQ gave junction-only sequences without quality scores. Clones were read by immunoSEQ multiplex PCR, and TCRdb kept only the in-frame ones, dropping some. V and J calls plus clone size are reproduced from that table; the DNA served to infer D and trimming. The sample comprises over 850,000 clones, 78% of which are singletons, and roughly 0.61% rests with the top ten.

This chain uses TRBV15 with TRBJ2-1, with D possibly TRBD1 on 6 matching bases. The sequenced sample was memory CD4+ T cells from PBMCs. This sample's subset: CD45RA-negative fraction. The clonotype comes from a man younger than 35 in good health. Some clones in this sample may be carry-over from other donors' samples. CDR3 loop: CATIQGGVGYGEQFF. CDR3 bases: TGTGCCACCATCCAAGGGGGAGTGGGGTATGGTGAGCAGTTCTTC.